This T cell receptor beta chain is drawn from a study of CD8+CD57+ T cells in acquired aplastic anemia. Background on the study: Healthy donor CD4+ samples were sequenced to a depth that averaged roughly 10 million reads. Whole-study findings and limits: The CD8+ Simpson's diversity of patients and controls was not significantly different. Common to patients and controls were twenty-nine CD8+ CDR3 sequences.

The CDR3 covers 16 residues. The V and J ends lost 5 bases and 3 bases, in that order; junction bases with no gene match: 8. CDR1 and CDR2 from the germline V gene are SGHTA and FQGNSA. About this clonotype itself: Its antigen is not identified.

Using genomic DNA as the template, TCR beta VDJ and CDR3 profiling was carried out. Using its own MiXCR run on the reads, TCRdb lists one record per CDR3 protein. The sample carries approximately 99,000 distinct CDR3 sequences, 51% recorded once. The chain combines TRBV7-2 with TRBJ2-5, with 11 nucleotides matching TRBD2. The material sequenced was sorted CD4+, CD8+, or CD8+CD57+ T cells (not recorded which) from PBMCs. This clonotype originated in a human donor in good health, serving as a control. In DNA, the CDR3 is TGTGCCAGCAGCCGAATAGCGGGGGGGCAGGAAGAGACCCAGTACTTC. It is translated as CASSRIAGGQEETQYF.